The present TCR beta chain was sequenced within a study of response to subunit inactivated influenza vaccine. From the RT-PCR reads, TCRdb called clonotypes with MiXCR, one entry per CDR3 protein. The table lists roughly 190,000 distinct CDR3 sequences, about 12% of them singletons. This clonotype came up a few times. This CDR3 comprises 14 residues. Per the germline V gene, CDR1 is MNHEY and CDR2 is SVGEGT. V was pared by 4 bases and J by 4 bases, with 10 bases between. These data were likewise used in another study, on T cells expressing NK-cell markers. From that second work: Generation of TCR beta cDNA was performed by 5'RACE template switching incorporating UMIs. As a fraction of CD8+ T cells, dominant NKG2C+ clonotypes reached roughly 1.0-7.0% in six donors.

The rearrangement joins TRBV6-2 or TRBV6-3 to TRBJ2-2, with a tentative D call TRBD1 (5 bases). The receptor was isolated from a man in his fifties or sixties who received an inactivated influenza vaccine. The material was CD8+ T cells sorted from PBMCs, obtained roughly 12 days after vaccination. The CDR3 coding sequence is TGTGCCAGCAGTTTGGGGCCGGGCACCGGGGAGCTGTTTTTT. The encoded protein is CASSLGPGTGELFF.